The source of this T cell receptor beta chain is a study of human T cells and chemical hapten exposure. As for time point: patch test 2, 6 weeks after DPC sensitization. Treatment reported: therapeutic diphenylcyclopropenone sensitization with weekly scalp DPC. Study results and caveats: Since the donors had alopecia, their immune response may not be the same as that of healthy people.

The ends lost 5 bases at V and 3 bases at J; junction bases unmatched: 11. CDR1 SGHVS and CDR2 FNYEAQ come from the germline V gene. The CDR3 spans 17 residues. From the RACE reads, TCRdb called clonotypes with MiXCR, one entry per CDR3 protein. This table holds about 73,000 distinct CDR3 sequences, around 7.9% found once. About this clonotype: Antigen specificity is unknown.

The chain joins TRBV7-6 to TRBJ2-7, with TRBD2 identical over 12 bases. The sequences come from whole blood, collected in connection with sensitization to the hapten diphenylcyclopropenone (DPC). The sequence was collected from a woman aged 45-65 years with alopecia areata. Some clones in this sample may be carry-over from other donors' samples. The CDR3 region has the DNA TGTGCCAGCAGCCCAAAAAGGGGACTAGCGGGCCGCTACGAGCAGTACTTC. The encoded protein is CASSPKRGLAGRYEQYF. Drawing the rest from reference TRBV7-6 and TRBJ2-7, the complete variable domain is GAGVSQSPRYKVTKRGQDVALRCDPISGHVSLYWYRQALGQGPEFLTYFNYEAQQDKSGLPNDRFSAERPEGSISTLTIQRTEQRDSAMYRCASSPKRGLAGRYEQYFGPGTRLTVT.